This is a list of T cell receptor beta chains from one sample in a study of T cells of healthy individuals. Via MiXCR, TCRdb re-called the 5' RACE reads, giving one row per CDR3 protein. The sample lists 90,000 to 100,000 distinct CDR3 sequences, under 20% occurring once. These receptors came from a human donor in good health. Both conserved end residues are part of each CDR3. A D gene is named only where the DNA matches it firmly. Expanded clones get a size class; other rows say once, few or many, or leave the size out.

cdr3_length	clone_size	v_call	d_call	j_call	cdr3_aa	cdr3_nt
17	few	TRBV7-2	TRBD1	TRBJ1-1	CASSRYSGTGVNTEAFF	TGTGCCAGCAGCCGCTATTCCGGGACAGGGGTGAACACTGAAGCTTTCTTT
15	few	TRBV6-5	TRBD1	TRBJ1-6	CASSQGQGDSSPLHF	TGTGCCAGCAGCCAAGGACAGGGCGACAGTTCACCCCTCCACTTT
15	.	TRBV5-1	.	TRBJ2-7	CASSFQSGTTYEQYF	TGCGCCAGCAGCTTCCAGTCCGGGACAACGTACGAGCAGTACTTC
16	few	TRBV6-6	TRBD1	TRBJ2-7	CASSSEDRGLSYEQYF	TGTGCCAGCAGTTCCGAAGACAGGGGACTGTCCTACGAGCAGTACTTC
16	many	TRBV11-2	TRBD2	TRBJ2-7	CASSLDLGGGWYEQYF	TGTGCCAGCAGCTTAGATCTTGGCGGGGGTTGGTACGAGCAGTACTTC
13	many	TRBV3-1	.	TRBJ2-7	CASSQGPSYEQYF	TGTGCCAGCAGCCAAGGCCCCTCCTACGAGCAGTACTTC
10	.	TRBV6-9	.	TRBJ2-5	CASRKETQYF	TGTGCCAGCAGGAAAGAGACCCAGTACTTC
16	few	TRBV7-9	.	TRBJ2-1	CASSPLGGDSYNEQFF	TGTGCCAGCAGCCCTCTAGGAGGGGACTCCTACAATGAGCAGTTCTTC
16	few	TRBV18	.	TRBJ2-3	CASSAPLSAYTDTQYF	TGTGCCAGCTCAGCGCCCCTGAGCGCCTATACAGATACGCAGTATTTT
16	.	TRBV6-2/TRBV6-3	TRBD2	TRBJ2-3	CASSRLSSGNTDTQYF	TGTGCCAGCAGCCGACTATCTAGCGGAAACACAGATACGCAGTATTTT
16	.	TRBV7-9	.	TRBJ1-4	CASRSLNRDIQEKLFF	TGTGCCAGCAGATCACTCAACCGGGACATCCAAGAAAAACTGTTTTTT